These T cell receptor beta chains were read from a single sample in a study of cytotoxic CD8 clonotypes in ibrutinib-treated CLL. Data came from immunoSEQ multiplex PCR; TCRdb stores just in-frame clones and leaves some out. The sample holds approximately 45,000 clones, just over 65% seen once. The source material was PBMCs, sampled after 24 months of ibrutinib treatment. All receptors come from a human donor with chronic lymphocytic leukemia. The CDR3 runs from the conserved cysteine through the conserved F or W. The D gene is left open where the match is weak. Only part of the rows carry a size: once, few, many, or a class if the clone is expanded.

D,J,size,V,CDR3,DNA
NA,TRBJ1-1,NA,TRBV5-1,CASSLSAPKNTEAFF,TGCGCCAGCAGCCTGTCGGCCCCGAAGAACACTGAAGCTTTCTTT
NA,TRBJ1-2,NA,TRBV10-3,CAISEGRFKGYTF,TGTGCCATCAGCGAGGGACGGTTTAAGGGCTACACCTTC
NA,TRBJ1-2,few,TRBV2,CASSDGSDYGYTF,TGTGCCAGCAGTGACGGGTCAGACTATGGCTACACCTTC
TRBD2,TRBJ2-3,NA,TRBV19,CASSMRPPGTSGSTDTQYF,TGTGCCAGTAGTATGCGCCCCCCCGGGACTAGCGGGAGCACAGATACGCAGTATTTT
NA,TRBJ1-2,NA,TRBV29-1,CSVWGTETTYTF,TGCAGCGTTTGGGGGACGGAAACGACCTACACCTTC
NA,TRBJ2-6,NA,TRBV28,CASSFAGPGANVLTF,TGTGCCAGCAGTTTTGCAGGGCCTGGGGCCAACGTCCTGACTTTC
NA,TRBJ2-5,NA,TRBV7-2,CASLRRPGLQETQYF,TGTGCCAGCCTCCGGAGGCCGGGACTTCAAGAGACCCAGTACTTC
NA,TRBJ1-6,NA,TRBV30,CAWSQDSYSPLHF,TGTGCCTGGAGTCAGGACAGTTATTCACCCCTCCACTTT
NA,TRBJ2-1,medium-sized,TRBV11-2,CASSLEGPNNEQFF,TGTGCCAGCAGCTTAGAAGGGCCCAACAATGAGCAGTTCTTC
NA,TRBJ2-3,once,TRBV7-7,CASSPIQGTHTQYF,TGTGCTAGCAGCCCGATTCAGGGGACGCATACGCAGTATTTT
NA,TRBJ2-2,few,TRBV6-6,CASSYGTGELFF,TGTGCCAGCAGTTACGGGACCGGGGAGCTGTTTTTT
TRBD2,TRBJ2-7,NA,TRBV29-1,CSVGGRGEQYF,TGCAGCGTTGGAGGGAGGGGCGAGCAGTACTTC
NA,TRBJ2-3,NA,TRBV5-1,CASSVLALGRGITDTQYF,TGCGCCAGCAGCGTACTTGCCTTGGGGCGGGGTATCACAGATACGCAGTATTTT
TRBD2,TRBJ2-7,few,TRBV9,CASSVHWGGNEQYF,TGTGCCAGCAGCGTACACTGGGGAGGGAACGAGCAGTACTTC
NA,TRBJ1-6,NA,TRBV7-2,CASSPRGSGSNSPLHF,TGTGCCAGCAGCCCGCGGGGGTCAGGGTCTAATTCACCCCTCCACTTT
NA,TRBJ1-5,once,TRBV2,CASRRATSNQPQHF,TGTGCCAGCAGGAGAGCGACTAGCAATCAGCCCCAGCATTTT